The rows below give T cell receptor beta chains drawn from one sample of a study of T cells in Graves' hyperthyroidism and ophthalmopathy. TCRdb processed the multiplex PCR reads anew with MiXCR; each CDR3 protein has one entry. The sample includes more than 500,000 distinct CDR3 sequences, about 46% seen only once; the top ten take 44%. Sequenced material: peripheral blood or thyroid tissue (not recorded which). The receptor set was obtained from an adult woman with Graves' disease, either hyperthyroidism or ophthalmopathy (not recorded which). Each CDR3 is given with its conserved first and last residue. Fields, in order: D gene, V gene, J gene, clone size, CDR3 protein, CDR3 DNA. D genes are given only for firm matches. Rows may omit the clone size; those that give it use once, few, many or a size class.

d_call: TRBD2; v_call: TRBV20-1; j_call: TRBJ2-5; clone_size: NA; cdr3_aa: CSAVGLAGTQYF; cdr3_nt: TGCAGTGCTGTAGGACTAGCGGGGACCCAGTACTTC
d_call: NA; v_call: TRBV11-2; j_call: TRBJ1-2; clone_size: NA; cdr3_aa: CASSTWRSRAFGYTF; cdr3_nt: TGTGCCAGCAGCACCTGGCGGAGTAGGGCCTTTGGCTACACCTTT
d_call: NA; v_call: TRBV7-9; j_call: TRBJ1-4; clone_size: NA; cdr3_aa: CASSLTDGYGENLFF; cdr3_nt: TGTGCCAGCAGCTTAACGGACGGATACGGGGAAAACCTGTTTTTT
d_call: NA; v_call: TRBV28; j_call: TRBJ2-2; clone_size: few; cdr3_aa: CASSLGAGSGTGELFF; cdr3_nt: TGTGCCAGCAGTCTCGGGGCGGGGTCGGGCACCGGGGAGCTGTTTTTT
d_call: NA; v_call: TRBV7-2; j_call: TRBJ1-1; clone_size: NA; cdr3_aa: CASSLRAGYTEAFF; cdr3_nt: TGTGCCAGCAGCTTACGCGCAGGTTACACTGAAGCTTTCTTT
d_call: NA; v_call: TRBV20-1; j_call: TRBJ1-4; clone_size: many; cdr3_aa: CSANPSDEKLFF; cdr3_nt: TGCAGTGCGAACCCCAGTGATGAAAAACTGTTTTTT
d_call: TRBD1; v_call: TRBV29-1; j_call: TRBJ1-1; clone_size: many; cdr3_aa: CSVGITGAEAFF; cdr3_nt: TGCAGCGTTGGGATAACAGGGGCTGAAGCTTTCTTT
d_call: TRBD1; v_call: TRBV10-3; j_call: TRBJ1-1; clone_size: once; cdr3_aa: CAVAGQWNTEAFF; cdr3_nt: TGTGCCGTCGCGGGACAGTGGAACACTGAAGCTTTCTTT
d_call: NA; v_call: TRBV6-5; j_call: TRBJ1-5; clone_size: NA; cdr3_aa: CASSRGAAAPQHF; cdr3_nt: TGTGCCAGCAGTCGCGGGGCAGCCGCGCCCCAGCATTTT
d_call: TRBD2; v_call: TRBV20-1; j_call: TRBJ2-5; clone_size: NA; cdr3_aa: CSASLAGRQETQYF; cdr3_nt: TGCAGTGCTAGCCTAGCGGGACGGCAAGAGACCCAGTACTTC
d_call: NA; v_call: TRBV15; j_call: TRBJ1-5; clone_size: few; cdr3_aa: CATSRGQAVGHQPQHF; cdr3_nt: TGTGCCACCAGCAGAGGGCAAGCGGTCGGCCATCAGCCCCAGCATTTT
d_call: NA; v_call: TRBV4-1; j_call: TRBJ2-5; clone_size: many; cdr3_aa: CASSPDPRQTQYF; cdr3_nt: TGCGCCAGCAGCCCCGACCCGCGCCAGACCCAGTACTTC
d_call: NA; v_call: TRBV6-5; j_call: TRBJ1-1; clone_size: NA; cdr3_aa: CASSSDRQNTEAFF; cdr3_nt: TGTGCCAGCAGTTCGGACAGACAGAACACTGAAGCTTTCTTT
d_call: TRBD1; v_call: TRBV7-9; j_call: TRBJ1-1; clone_size: NA; cdr3_aa: CASSAGTGYTEAFF; cdr3_nt: TGTGCCAGCAGCGCCGGGACAGGGTATACTGAAGCTTTCTTT
d_call: TRBD1; v_call: TRBV7-8; j_call: TRBJ1-1; clone_size: NA; cdr3_aa: CASSLYSRGTARYGAFF; cdr3_nt: TGTGCCAGCAGCCTATACAGTCGCGGGACAGCTCGCTACGGAGCTTTCTTT
d_call: NA; v_call: TRBV5-1; j_call: TRBJ2-7; clone_size: NA; cdr3_aa: CASSTGQNTGELYF; cdr3_nt: TGCGCCAGCAGCACTGGACAGAACACCGGGGAGCTGTACTTC
d_call: TRBD2; v_call: TRBV28; j_call: TRBJ2-7; clone_size: once; cdr3_aa: CASNLGASGTLSYEQYF; cdr3_nt: TGTGCCAGCAACCTTGGGGCTAGCGGAACCCTATCCTACGAGCAGTACTTC
d_call: NA; v_call: TRBV15; j_call: TRBJ1-2; clone_size: few; cdr3_aa: CATSRDTLLGDGYTF; cdr3_nt: TGTGCCACCAGCAGAGATACCCTCTTAGGGGATGGCTACACCTTC